The 9 T cell receptor beta chains given below trace back to one sample, sequenced in a study of T-cell reconstitution after alpha-beta-depleted transplantation in children. For TCRbeta, the library was prepared with unique molecular identifiers. TCRdb passed the PCR reads through MiXCR, listing each CDR3 protein once. The profile covers about 610,000 distinct CDR3 sequences, with 10% to 13% appearing a single time and 4% taken by the ten largest. Sequencing used PBMCs from the stem cell graft donor, obtained from the stem cell graft. These receptors originate from a human donor who donated a stem cell graft to a child with acute myeloid leukemia.

This clonotype was detected only a few times. CDR3 sequence reads: CASSGTAVEQYF. CDR3 bases: TGTGCCAGCAGTGGGACTGCCGTTGAGCAGTACTTC. V usage is TRBV2 and J usage is TRBJ2-7, with D perhaps matching TRBD2 (5 bases). CDR1 and CDR2 (germline): SNHLY, FYNNEI. V dropped 4 bases and J dropped 7 bases, with 11 bases sitting between them. This CDR3 contains 12 residues.

The J gene is TRBJ2-3, the V gene TRBV5-1; D tentatively reads TRBD1 or TRBD2 (6 bases each). Trimming pared 4 bases from V and 2 bases from J, leaving 17 bases between. CDR1 SGHRS and CDR2 YFSETQ come from the germline V gene. This CDR3 is built from 16 residues. The CDR3, as DNA: TGCGCCAGCAGCCTACCACGGGGGCCGGACACAGATACGCAGTATTTT. This codes for CASSLPRGPDTDTQYF.

This clonotype has ten or more counts. The chain uses TRBV7-2 and TRBJ2-7, with TRBD2 matching over 8 bases. This CDR3 region has 17 residues. V lost 0 bases, J lost 3 bases, and 10 bases stayed unmatched. Germline values: CDR1 SGHTA, CDR2 FQGNSA. CDR3 nucleotide sequence: TGTGCCAGCAGCTTAGCAGCGGGAGCCTCCCAAATCTACGAGCAGTACTTC. Translated, it gives CASSLAAGASQIYEQYF.

The rearrangement uses TRBV2 and TRBJ1-1; D unclear. CDR1 is SNHLY and CDR2 is FYNNEI in the germline V gene. Trimming removed 6 bases at V and 3 bases at J, with 11 bases between. The CDR3 is 13 amino acids. In DNA form, the CDR3 reads TGTGCCAGCAGGGGAGTAGCCGACACTGAAGCTTTCTTT. It codes for CASRGVADTEAFF.

J is TRBJ2-3 and V is TRBV11-3, with no clear D. V lost 2 bases, J lost 5 bases, and 17 bases lay in between. CDR1 SGHNT and CDR2 YENEEA come from the germline V gene. There are 16 residues in the CDR3. The CDR3 protein is CASSLLAHRFIDTQYF. The CDR3 DNA reads TGTGCCAGCAGCTTACTTGCTCATCGATTTATAGATACGCAGTATTTT. The full variable domain, in which reference TRBV11-3 and TRBJ2-3 provide the parts outside the CDR3, is EAGVVQSPRYKIIEKKQPVAFWCNPISGHNTLYWYLQNLGQGPELLIRYENEEAVDDSQLPKDRFSAERLKGVDSTLKIQPAELGDSAVYLCASSLLAHRFIDTQYFGPGTRLTVL.

This clonotype has just a few counts. The chain recombines TRBV29-1 with TRBJ2-5; 13 bases align to TRBD2. The CDR3 runs to 16 residues. Looked up from germline, CDR1 is SQVTM and CDR2 is ANQGSEA. V trimming: 4 bases; J trimming: 4 bases; junction bases outside the gene matches: 9. The CDR3 DNA reads as TGCAGCGTTGCGGGACTAGCGGGAAGGGTAGGAGAGACCCAGTACTTC. This gives the protein CSVAGLAGRVGETQYF.

The chain has TRBV29-1 and TRBJ2-7; D possibly corresponds to TRBD2 (5 bases). Trimming stripped 7 bases from V and 4 bases from J, with 17 bases between. Germline V CDR1 and CDR2: SQVTM, ANQGSEA. The CDR3 covers 13 residues. As DNA, the CDR3 is TGCAGCGCCGTTAGCGTATCGGGTTACGAGCAGTACTTC. Amino acid sequence: CSAVSVSGYEQYF.

This clonotype was counted a few times. The rearrangement links TRBV6-2 or TRBV6-3 to TRBJ2-2, with TRBD2 matching 12 bases. Germline V gives CDR1 MNHEY, CDR2 SVGEGT. V shed 2 bases and J 4 bases; nucleotides not matched to a gene: 5. The CDR3 runs 17 residues. The CDR3 spells CASSYPSSGRGTGELFF. CDR3 sequence (DNA): TGTGCCAGCAGTTACCCCTCTAGCGGGAGGGGCACCGGGGAGCTGTTTTTT.

The rearrangement uses TRBV5-6 and TRBJ2-5; 8 bases are shared with TRBD2. The CDR3 has 14 amino acids. Looked up from germline, CDR1 is SGHDT and CDR2 is YYEEEE. J was trimmed by 4 bases and V by 4 bases; bases with no gene match: 6. The CDR3 here is CASSPISGTETQYF. CDR3 bases: TGTGCCAGCAGCCCGATTAGCGGGACAGAGACCCAGTACTTC. Combining the CDR3 with reference TRBV5-6 and TRBJ2-5 gives the whole variable domain DAGVTQSPTHLIKTRGQQVTLRCSPKSGHDTVSWYQQALGQGPQFIFQYYEEEERQRGNFPDRFSGHQFPNYSSELNVNALLLGDSALYLCASSPISGTETQYFGPGTRLLVL.